The 4 T cell receptor beta chains given below trace back to one sample, sequenced in a study of control samples from healthy donors and cancer patients. The protocol was immunoSEQ multiplex PCR, while the TCRdb copy is restricted to in-frame clones and leaves out a portion. The sample yields around 71,000 clones, about nine tenths seen once. The specimen sequenced was PBMCs. These receptors were obtained from a woman aged 45-60 years with colorectal cancer.

This chain joins TRBV5-1 and TRBJ2-2, with D maybe TRBD1 (5 bases). This CDR3 has 16 residues. The germline gives CDR1 SGHRS, CDR2 YFSETQ. V lost 0 bases, J lost 6 bases, and 15 bases lay in between. CDR3 nucleotides: TGCGCCAGCAGCTTGGCGCTGGGCCAGGGTGCCGGGGAGCTGTTTTTT. It codes for CASSLALGQGAGELFF.

This chain connects TRBV11-1 to TRBJ1-2, with 7 bases identical to TRBD1. Trimming took 4 bases from V and 0 from J; bases not matched to a gene: 8. Germline-derived CDR1 and CDR2 are SGHAT and FQDESV (reference sequence). The CDR3 loop spans 16 amino acids. In DNA form, the CDR3 reads TGTGCCAGCAGCTACCATGGACAGGTAGCTAACTATGGCTACACCTTC. It translates to CASSYHGQVANYGYTF.

The V call is TRBV19, the J call TRBJ2-7, with D perhaps given as TRBD1 or TRBD2 (5 bases each). The V gene lost 5 bases and the J gene lost 3 bases, with 14 bases spanning the gap. The CDR3 length is 14 residues. Germline V gives CDR1 LNHDA, CDR2 SQIVND (reference sequence). As DNA, the CDR3 is TGTGCCAGTAGTCCATTCGGGACGGACTACGAGCAGTACTTC. Amino acids: CASSPFGTDYEQYF. Together with reference TRBV19 and TRBJ2-7, the CDR3 gives the full variable domain: DGGITQSPKYLFRKEGQNVTLSCEQNLNHDAMYWYRQDPGQGLRLIYYSQIVNDFQKGDIAEGYSVSREKKESFPLTVTSAQKNPTAFYLCASSPFGTDYEQYFGPGTRLTVT.

V is TRBV6-5 and J is TRBJ1-1, with D uncertain. V dropped 4 bases and J dropped 2 bases, with 14 bases sitting between them. CDR3 length: 15 residues. CDR1 and CDR2 from the germline V gene are MNHEY and SVGAGI. The CDR3 here is CASSSTRTGNTEAFF. CDR3 DNA sequence: TGTGCCAGCAGTTCCACGAGGACGGGAAACACTGAAGCTTTCTTT.